One sample yielded the 27 T cell receptor beta chains listed below, sequenced in a study of identical twins (dated by TCRdb to the mid-2010s). Library creation used 5' RACE. Sequencing took place on an Illumina HiSeq 2000. Starting from the raw public reads, TCRdb applied fastp trimming at Q25, assembled clones with MiXCR and retained in-frame beta chains. Under each unique CDR3 protein, matching rows form one entry showing the most common genes and DNA. The sample includes just under 650,000 distinct CDR3 sequences, with just over 7% observed a single time. The leading ten clones occupy 1.5% to 2% of the sample. The same sample was also studied in work on yellow fever vaccine responses in identical twins.

Sequences were obtained from PBMCs. All receptors come from a woman younger than 30 in good health.

This clonotype was seen many times. The chain links TRBV27 to TRBJ1-1, with 12 bases lining up with TRBD1. This CDR3 has 16 amino acids. The junction had 7 bases not matched to a gene; V was cut back by 4 bases and J by 4 bases. The germline V gene encodes CDR1 MNHEY and CDR2 SMNVEV (reference sequence). The CDR3 spells CASSSGTGGRGTEAFF. In DNA form, the CDR3 reads TGTGCCAGCAGTTCCGGGACAGGGGGCAGGGGCACTGAAGCTTTCTTT.

This clonotype was counted a few times. This chain connects TRBV10-3 to TRBJ2-5, with D unresolved. V was shortened by 7 bases and J by 2 bases, with 11 bases between the two germline ends. Germline CDR1 and CDR2: ENHRY and SYGVKD. CDR3 size: 13 residues. CDR3 sequence reads: CAIKNPAQETQYF. CDR3 DNA: TGTGCCATCAAAAACCCGGCTCAAGAGACCCAGTACTTC.

This clonotype came up a few times. The gene calls are TRBV6-2 or TRBV6-3 and TRBJ2-7; D unresolved. CDR3 length: 16 amino acids. The germline V gene has CDR1 MNHEY and CDR2 SVGEGT. V lost 0 bases and J lost 2, with 14 bases in between. CDR3 bases: TGTGCCAGCAGTTACTCCGGCCGTACTTATACCTACGAGCAGTACTTC. As protein: CASSYSGRTYTYEQYF.

The chain is built from TRBV18 and TRBJ2-1, with TRBD2 matching 7 bases. CDR1 and CDR2 (germline): KGHSH, LQKENI. This CDR3 has 16 amino acids. V lost 3 bases to trimming and J lost 4 bases; unmatched junction nucleotides: 9. The CDR3 DNA follows: TGTGCCAGCTCACCTCCTTCCGGGCGGGGGTACAATGAGCAGTTCTTC. As protein: CASSPPSGRGYNEQFF.

This clonotype showed up just a few times. J is TRBJ2-3 and V is TRBV4-1; D uncertain. Trimming cost V 1 base and J 6 bases, with 8 bases left between them. Per the germline V gene, CDR1 is MGHRA and CDR2 is YSYEKL. This CDR3 is built from 13 residues. The CDR3 DNA reads TGCGCCAGCAGCCAAGGTCTGGGGGATACGCAGTATTTT. This gives the protein CASSQGLGDTQYF.

This clonotype was seen many times. CDR3 DNA sequence: TGTGCCAGCCGACGGGGGGGCCTGTTTGGCTACACCTTC. Its translation: CASRRGGLFGYTF. The chain couples TRBV28 to TRBJ1-2, with TRBD1 as a possible D gene (6 bases). CDR1 and CDR2 (germline): MDHEN, SYDVKM. The CDR3 sequence is 13 residues long. The germline V and J ends were trimmed by 8 bases and 7 bases, with 17 bases remaining between them.

This clonotype has ten or more counts. This sequence joins TRBV12-3 or TRBV12-4 and TRBJ2-7; 7 positions match TRBD1. The CDR3 is 12 amino acids. V shed 6 bases and J 3 bases; nucleotides not matched to a gene: 2. For the CDR3, the DNA is TGTGCCAGCAGCCGGGACAGCTACGAGCAGTACGTC. Protein sequence: CASSRDSYEQYV.

This clonotype has ten or more counts. This rearrangement joins TRBV11-2 to TRBJ2-3; TRBD1 matches 7 bases. The CDR3 contains 14 residues. Germline CDR1 and CDR2: SGHAT and FQNNGV. The V segment lost 6 bases and the J segment 2 bases; nucleotides outside the gene matches: 5. The CDR3 DNA reads TGTGCCAGCAGTCGGGGACAGTTCACAGATACGCAGTATTTT. Residues: CASSRGQFTDTQYF.

This clonotype was counted between two and nine times. V gene TRBV28 combines with J gene TRBJ2-2; 10 bases line up with TRBD2. CDR3 length: 15 residues. After removal of 7 bases from V and 3 bases from J, the junction contained 5 bases not matched to a gene. Germline V gene sequence: CDR1 MDHEN, CDR2 SYDVKM. The CDR3, as DNA: TGTGCCAGCAACAGCGGGGGGGCCGACACCGGGGAGCTGTTTTTT. It translates to CASNSGGADTGELFF.

This clonotype was picked up a small number of times. J is TRBJ2-3 and V is TRBV7-9, with D perhaps matching TRBD1 (6 bases). Trimming took off 5 bases at V and 2 bases at J, with 17 bases between the two ends. Looked up from germline, CDR1 is SEHNR and CDR2 is FQNEAQ (reference sequence). CDR3 length: 16 amino acids. CDR3 nucleotides: TGTGCCAGCAGCCAAGGGACACTGGCCGACACAGATACGCAGTATTTT. This encodes CASSQGTLADTDTQYF. Full variable domain (missing parts from reference TRBV7-9 and TRBJ2-3): DTGVSQNPRHKITKRGQNVTFRCDPISEHNRLYWYRQTLGQGPEFLTYFQNEAQLEKSRLLSDRFSAERPKGSFSTLEIQRTEQGDSAMYLCASSQGTLADTDTQYFGPGTRLTVL.

The chain is built from TRBV10-1 and TRBJ2-3; D is possibly TRBD1 (6 bases). The V gene lost 3 bases and the J gene lost 0 bases, with 7 bases spanning the gap. Germline loops: CDR1 WNHNN, CDR2 SYGVQD (reference sequence). The length of the CDR3 is 14 residues. Written as DNA, the CDR3 is TGCGCCAGCAGTGAAACAGGGAGCACAGATACGCAGTATTTT. Residues: CASSETGSTDTQYF.

This clonotype was counted ten times or more. The chain couples TRBV11-1 to TRBJ2-3, with TRBD2 as a possible D gene (6 bases). CDR1 and CDR2 (germline): SGHAT, FQDESV (reference sequence). The CDR3 spans 18 residues. The V end lost 2 bases, the J end lost 4 bases, and 22 bases lay between the germline ends. DNA for the CDR3: TGTGCCAGCAGCTTACCCGGCCCCCTCAGGGAGGTCGCAGATACGCAGTATTTT. It yields the protein CASSLPGPLREVADTQYF.

This clonotype came up many times. The chain combines TRBV7-2 with TRBJ2-1; 7 nucleotides align to TRBD2. Germline CDR1 SGHTA, CDR2 FQGNSA. There are 15 residues in the CDR3. V lost 6 bases and J lost 5; bases outside the gene matches: 10. The CDR3 region has the DNA TGTGCCAGCAGTTATACCGGGACTACCGACAATGAGCAGTTCTTC. As protein: CASSYTGTTDNEQFF.

This clonotype has ten or more counts. The chain is built from TRBV29-1 and TRBJ1-1, with no clear D. This CDR3 contains 13 residues. Germline assignment: CDR1 SQVTM and CDR2 ANQGSEA. The V gene lost 3 bases and the J gene lost 0 bases, with 8 bases spanning the gap. The CDR3 DNA reads TGCAGCGTTGACCGGCGGCTGAACACTGAAGCTTTCTTT. Protein sequence: CSVDRRLNTEAFF.

This clonotype has a handful of counts. This chain's CDR3 is CASAGQGITGELFF. The CDR3 coding sequence is TGTGCCAGCGCGGGACAGGGGATCACCGGGGAGCTGTTTTTT. The chain links TRBV11-2 to TRBJ2-2; 10 bases map to TRBD1. Per the germline V gene, CDR1 is SGHAT and CDR2 is FQNNGV. The CDR3 runs to 14 residues. The ends lost 8 bases at V and 4 bases at J; junction bases unmatched: 4.

The chain uses TRBV29-1 and TRBJ2-7; TRBD2 agrees at 11 bases. This CDR3 is built from 13 residues. V lost 3 bases, J lost 9 bases, and 7 bases stayed unmatched. The V gene's germline CDR1 is SQVTM and CDR2 ANQGSEA. The CDR3 bases are TGCAGCGTTGAGGGACTAGCGGAGAGGGGGCAGTACTTC. It codes for CSVEGLAERGQYF.

The rearrangement uses TRBV6-2 or TRBV6-3 and TRBJ2-7, with 10 bases fitting TRBD2. Germline values: CDR1 MNHEY, CDR2 SVGEGT. This CDR3 is 19 amino acids long. With V trimmed by 2 bases and J by 2 bases, 15 bases remained unmatched. Here the CDR3 DNA reads TGTGCCAGCAGTTACGGCCAGGGGTTAGGACTAGCGGCAACCTACGAGCAGTACTTC. Its protein is CASSYGQGLGLAATYEQYF.

There are many counts of this clonotype. The V and J genes are TRBV20-1 and TRBJ2-3; 12 positions agree with TRBD2. Germline-derived CDR1 and CDR2 are DFQATT and SNEGSKA (reference sequence). V was pared by 4 bases and J by 6 bases, with 5 bases of the junction left unmatched. This CDR3 spans 14 amino acids. CDR3 sequence (DNA): TGCAGTGCTACTAGCGGGGGGGATCTGGATACGCAGTATTTT. Protein product: CSATSGGDLDTQYF.

As regards this clonotype: A read error is possible here, since a much larger clone lies one base away. V gene TRBV20-1 combines with J gene TRBJ1-1; D is ambiguous. CDR1 is DFQATT and CDR2 is SNEGSKA in the germline V gene (reference sequence). The CDR3 totals 16 residues. Here the CDR3 DNA reads TGCTGTGCTAGAGATGGTCAGACCCTAGGGAACACTGAAGCTTTCTTT. Translating gives CCARDGQTLGNTEAFF.

This chain links TRBV5-1 with TRBJ2-2; D is possibly TRBD1 or TRBD2 (5 bases each). Germline values: CDR1 SGHRS, CDR2 YFSETQ. V was clipped by 4 bases and J by 7 bases, with 14 bases between them. The CDR3 sequence is 14 residues long. The CDR3 is CASSPGGPNGELFF. The CDR3 region has the DNA TGCGCCAGCAGCCCTGGGGGACCCAACGGGGAGCTGTTTTTT.

This clonotype was recorded many times. CDR3 in DNA: TGTGCCAGCAGCCCGGGACGGGGCTACGAGCAGTACTTC. Its protein product is CASSPGRGYEQYF. This chain links TRBV12-3 or TRBV12-4 with TRBJ2-7; the D gene could be TRBD1 or TRBD2 (5 bases each). The CDR3 consists of 13 residues. V lost 6 bases and J 3 bases, leaving 12 bases between the germline ends.

This clonotype was seen a few times. V usage is TRBV3-1 and J usage is TRBJ1-3; D is possibly TRBD1 (5 bases). CDR1 and CDR2 (germline): LGHDT, YNNKEL (reference sequence). Between the trimmed V and J ends, which lost 2 bases and 4 bases, there was a span of 18 bases. CDR3 length: 17 amino acids. In DNA form, the CDR3 reads TGTGCCAGCAGCCAAAGGGGTGGCCCTGAATTCGGAAACACCATATATTTT. It yields the protein CASSQRGGPEFGNTIYF.

This clonotype was counted at least ten times. The chain recombines TRBV20-1 with TRBJ2-5, with 10 nucleotides matching TRBD2. The CDR3 length is 15 residues. V lost 2 bases and J lost 2; bases outside the gene matches: 5. From germline, CDR1 is DFQATT and CDR2 SNEGSKA (reference sequence). As DNA, the CDR3 is TGCAGTGCTAGATCTAGCGGGGGAGTTCAAGAGACCCAGTACTTC. It specifies CSARSSGGVQETQYF.

The genes are TRBV7-2 and TRBJ2-2; unclear D gene. The germline V and J ends were trimmed by 5 bases and 8 bases, with 6 bases remaining between them. Germline CDR1 and CDR2: SGHTA and FQGNSA. This CDR3 has 11 residues. Written as DNA, the CDR3 is TGTGCCAGCAGCAATTCTGGGGAGCTGTTTTTT. Translating gives CASSNSGELFF.

The rearrangement uses TRBV12-3 or TRBV12-4 and TRBJ2-5, with 9 bases identical to TRBD2. J gave up 4 bases and V 5 bases, and 8 bases lay outside the gene matches. The length of the CDR3 is 15 residues. The CDR3 coding sequence is TGTGCCAGCAGTGATAGCGGGAGTTGGATAGAGACCCAGTACTTC. Amino acids: CASSDSGSWIETQYF.

The chain uses TRBV12-3 or TRBV12-4 and TRBJ1-5; 10 nucleotides agree with TRBD1. The junction had 7 bases not matched to a gene; V was cut back by 4 bases and J by 7 bases. The CDR3 extends over 15 amino acids. The chain's CDR3 is CASSSTGGASQPQHF. DNA for the CDR3: TGTGCCAGCAGTTCGACAGGGGGCGCATCACAGCCCCAGCATTTT.

This clonotype has more than one count but fewer than ten. The J gene is TRBJ1-5, the V gene TRBV6-1; unclear D gene. The germline V gene has CDR1 MNHNS and CDR2 SASEGT. This CDR3 has 14 amino acids. V lost 4 bases and J lost 1, with 8 bases in between. The CDR3 nucleotides read TGTGCCAGCAGTGTAGGGCTCAGCAATCAGCCCCAGCATTTT. Translating gives CASSVGLSNQPQHF.